The rows below give T cell receptor beta chains drawn from one sample of a study of OX40 agonist ivuxolimab in advanced cancers. Clones were read by immunoSEQ multiplex PCR, and TCRdb kept only the in-frame ones, dropping some. The sample includes 90,000 or so clones, 92% seen only once; the top ten take about 1.1%. Material: CD4+ or CD8+ T cells sorted from blood, obtained in a trial of the OX40 agonist ivuxolimab. All receptors come from an adult with an advanced solid tumor such as melanoma, head and neck, liver or kidney cancer. Both conserved end residues are part of each CDR3. D genes are given only for firm matches. For some rows the clone size is stated as once, few or many, or as a class when expanded; others skip it.

TRBJ2-7,.,.,TRBV29-1,TGCAGCGCGAAAGGGGCCCTTAGGCACGAGCAGTACTTC,CSAKGALRHEQYF
TRBJ1-4,.,.,TRBV10-3,TGTGCCATCAGGCAGGGTGTAACTAATGAAAAACTGTTTTTT,CAIRQGVTNEKLFF
TRBJ1-1,.,.,TRBV19,TGTGCCAGTAGTATGTGGGATGGGGCTGAAGCTTTCTTT,CASSMWDGAEAFF
TRBJ1-2,.,.,TRBV7-9,TGTGCCAGCAGCTACGGGTTGGAGGGTTATGGCTACACCTTC,CASSYGLEGYGYTF
TRBJ2-7,.,.,TRBV2,TGTGCCAGCAGTGGACAGGGTAGCGGTGAGCAGTACTTC,CASSGQGSGEQYF
TRBJ2-5,.,.,TRBV4-1,TGCGCCAGCAGCCAAGGTTGGAGAAAAGAGACCCAGTACTTC,CASSQGWRKETQYF
TRBJ2-3,TRBD2,once,TRBV7-2,TGTGCCAGCAGCTTCCAGGCTAGCGGGGCAGATACGCAGTATTTT,CASSFQASGADTQYF
TRBJ2-1,.,.,TRBV6-4,TGTGCCAGCAGTGACCATAACAGGAACGTTGTACAAGATTTCCAGTTCTTC,CASSDHNRNVVQDFQFF
TRBJ2-5,.,.,TRBV28,TGTGCCAGCACCATAGGTGGCAGGCTGCAAGAGACCCAGTACTTC,CASTIGGRLQETQYF
TRBJ2-5,TRBD1,.,TRBV10-3,TGTGCCAGCAGCTTACAGGGGTGGGAGACCCAGTACTTC,CASSLQGWETQYF
TRBJ2-7,.,.,TRBV6-1,TGTGCCAGCAGTGATGGGACAAGGTTGGGGCAGTACTTC,CASSDGTRLGQYF
TRBJ1-5,.,.,TRBV19,TGTGCCAGTAGTATTTCTTCGTCTGGTCAGCCCCAGCATTTT,CASSISSSGQPQHF
TRBJ2-2,.,.,TRBV9,TGTGCCAGCAGCGCGGGGACGGATAACACCGGGGAGCTGTTTTTT,CASSAGTDNTGELFF
TRBJ1-2,TRBD1,.,TRBV5-1,TGCGCCAGCAGACCTAATACAGGGGGCGGGTATGGCTACACCTTC,CASRPNTGGGYGYTF
TRBJ1-1,.,.,TRBV19,TGTGCCAGTAGTATTCACGGGGTGAACACTGAAGCTTTCTTT,CASSIHGVNTEAFF
TRBJ2-7,TRBD2,once,TRBV5-4,TGTGCCAGCAGCCTTCAGCGGGAGAGAGGATACGAGCAGTACTTC,CASSLQRERGYEQYF
TRBJ2-7,.,.,TRBV7-2,TGTGCCAGCAGCTCCGGTAGCTCCTACGAGCAGTACTTC,CASSSGSSYEQYF
TRBJ2-4,.,.,TRBV2,TGTGCCAGCAGCTTGGACATTCAGTACTTC,CASSLDIQYF
TRBJ2-1,TRBD2,.,TRBV27,TGTGCCAGCAGTTTACCGGGGGGGGTGAGGTTCTTC,CASSLPGGVRFF
TRBJ2-7,TRBD1,.,TRBV18,TGTGCCAGTACCGAGGGACAGGGGGACCACGAGCAGTACTTC,CASTEGQGDHEQYF
TRBJ2-3,.,.,TRBV7-9,TGTGCCAGCAGATTCGGGAGCTCAGATACGCAGTATTTT,CASRFGSSDTQYF
TRBJ1-2,.,.,TRBV9,TGTGCCAGCAGCGTAGCTAGAGGATTCTATGGCTACACCTTC,CASSVARGFYGYTF
TRBJ2-1,TRBD2,.,TRBV5-1,TGCGCCAGCAGCTTGGCTCTAGCGGGAATAGCTGAGCAGTTCTTC,CASSLALAGIAEQFF
TRBJ1-2,.,once,TRBV14,TGTGCCAGCAGTAGCCCGGGACCTGGCCATGGCTACACCTTC,CASSSPGPGHGYTF
TRBJ2-1,TRBD2,.,TRBV30,TGTGCCTGGAGTGTACAAAGCGGGAGGGCCTCTGAGCAGTTCTTC,CAWSVQSGRASEQFF
TRBJ2-7,.,.,TRBV7-7,TGTGCTAGCAGCTTGGGGCGCTCTTACGAGCAGTACTTC,CASSLGRSYEQYF
TRBJ1-3,.,.,TRBV5-1,TGCGCCAGCAGCTTGGAGGGCAGGGTGTCGGGAAACACCATATATTTT,CASSLEGRVSGNTIYF
TRBJ1-4,.,.,TRBV15,TGTGCCACCAGCCCCCGACAGCTTGCAACTAATGAAAAACTGTTTTTT,CATSPRQLATNEKLFF
TRBJ2-7,.,.,TRBV28,TGTGCCAGCACAAGCCCCCCTGCCGGGGTATACGAGCAGTACTTC,CASTSPPAGVYEQYF
TRBJ1-2,TRBD1,.,TRBV10-3,TGTGCCATCAGTGTGCGGGACAGGGAAGGTGGCTACACCTTC,CAISVRDREGGYTF
TRBJ2-1,TRBD1,.,TRBV5-1,TGCGAGGAAGAAATTGACAGGGATCTTTACAATGAGCAGTTCTTC,CEEEIDRDLYNEQFF
TRBJ1-5,.,.,TRBV28,TGTGCCAGCAACCAGAATCAGCCCCAGCATTTT,CASNQNQPQHF
TRBJ1-1,.,.,TRBV7-3,TGTGCCAGCAGCCTAGATGTGAACACTGAAGCTTTCTTT,CASSLDVNTEAFF
TRBJ1-4,.,.,TRBV5-1,TGCGCCAGCAGCTTGGCGGAAGGAGATGAAAAACTGTTTTTT,CASSLAEGDEKLFF
TRBJ2-5,TRBD2,.,TRBV11-1,TGTGCCAGCAGCTTTGCGGGAGGGCCAGGAGAGACCCAGTACTTC,CASSFAGGPGETQYF
TRBJ1-5,.,.,TRBV11-2,TGTGCCAGCAGCCAAGACAAAAATCAGCCCCAGCATTTT,CASSQDKNQPQHF
TRBJ2-7,.,.,TRBV18,TGTGCCAGCTCACCACCGGCCGGGTCCTACGAGCAGTACTTC,CASSPPAGSYEQYF